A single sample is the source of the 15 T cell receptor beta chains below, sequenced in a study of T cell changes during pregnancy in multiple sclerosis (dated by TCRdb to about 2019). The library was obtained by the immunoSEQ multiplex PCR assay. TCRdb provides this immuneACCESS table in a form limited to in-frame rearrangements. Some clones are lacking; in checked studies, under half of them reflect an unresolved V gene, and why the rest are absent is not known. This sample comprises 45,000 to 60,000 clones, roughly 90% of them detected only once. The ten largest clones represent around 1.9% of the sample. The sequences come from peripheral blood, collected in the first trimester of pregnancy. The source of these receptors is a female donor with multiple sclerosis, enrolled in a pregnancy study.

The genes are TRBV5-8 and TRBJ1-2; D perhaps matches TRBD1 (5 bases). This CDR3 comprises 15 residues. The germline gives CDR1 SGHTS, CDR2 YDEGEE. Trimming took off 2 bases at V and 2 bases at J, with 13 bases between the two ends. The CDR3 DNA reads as TGTGCCAGCAGCTTCCGGGGGGAAGGCAACTATGGCTACACCTTC. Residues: CASSFRGEGNYGYTF.

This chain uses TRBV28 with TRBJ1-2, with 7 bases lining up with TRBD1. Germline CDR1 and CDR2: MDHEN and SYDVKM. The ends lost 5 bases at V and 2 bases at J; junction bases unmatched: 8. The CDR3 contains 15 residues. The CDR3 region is CASSLNYRGNYGYTF. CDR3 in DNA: TGTGCCAGCAGTCTTAATTACAGGGGAAACTATGGCTACACCTTC.

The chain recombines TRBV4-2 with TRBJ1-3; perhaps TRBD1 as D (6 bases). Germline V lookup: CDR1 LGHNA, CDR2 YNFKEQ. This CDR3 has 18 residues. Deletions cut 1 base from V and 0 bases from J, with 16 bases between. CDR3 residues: CASSQVVTDSYSGNTIYF. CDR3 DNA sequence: TGTGCCAGCAGCCAAGTCGTAACGGACAGCTACTCTGGAAACACCATATATTTT.

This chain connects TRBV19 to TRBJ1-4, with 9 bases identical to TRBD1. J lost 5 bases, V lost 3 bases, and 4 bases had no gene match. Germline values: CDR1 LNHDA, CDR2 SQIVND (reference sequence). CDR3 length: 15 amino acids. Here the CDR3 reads CASSMWDRVNEKLFF. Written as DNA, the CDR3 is TGTGCCAGTAGTATGTGGGACAGGGTAAATGAAAAACTGTTTTTT.

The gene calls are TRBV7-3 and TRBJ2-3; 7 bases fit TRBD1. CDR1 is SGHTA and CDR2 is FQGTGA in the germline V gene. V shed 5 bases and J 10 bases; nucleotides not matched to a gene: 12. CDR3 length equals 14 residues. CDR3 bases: TGTGCCAGCAGCCTGAGACAGGGAAGGGGTTCGCAGTATTTT. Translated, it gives CASSLRQGRGSQYF.

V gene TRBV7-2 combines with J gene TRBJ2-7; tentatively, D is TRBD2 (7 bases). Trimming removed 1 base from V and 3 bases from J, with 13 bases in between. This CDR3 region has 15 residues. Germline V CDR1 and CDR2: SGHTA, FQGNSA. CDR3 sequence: CASSLDGGGYYEQYF. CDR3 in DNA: TGTGCCAGCAGCTTAGATGGCGGGGGCTACTACGAGCAGTACTTC.

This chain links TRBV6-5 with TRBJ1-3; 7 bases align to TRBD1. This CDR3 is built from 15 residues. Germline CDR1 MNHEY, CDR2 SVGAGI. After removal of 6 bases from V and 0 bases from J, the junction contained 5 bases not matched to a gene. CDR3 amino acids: CASRQTGDSGNTIYF. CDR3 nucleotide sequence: TGTGCCAGCAGACAAACAGGGGACTCTGGAAACACCATATATTTT.

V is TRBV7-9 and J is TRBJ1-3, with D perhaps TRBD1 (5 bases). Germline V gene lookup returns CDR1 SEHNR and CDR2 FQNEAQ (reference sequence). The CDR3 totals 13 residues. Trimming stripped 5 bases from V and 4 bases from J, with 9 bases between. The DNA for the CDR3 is TGTGCCAGCAGCCAAAACAGGGGAAACACCATATATTTT. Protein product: CASSQNRGNTIYF.

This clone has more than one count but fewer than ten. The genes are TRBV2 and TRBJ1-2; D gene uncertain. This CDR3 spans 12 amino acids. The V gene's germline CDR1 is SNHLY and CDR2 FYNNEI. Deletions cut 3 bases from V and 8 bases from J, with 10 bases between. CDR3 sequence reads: CASSDFERGYTF. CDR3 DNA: TGTGCCAGCAGTGATTTTGAGAGGGGCTACACCTTC.

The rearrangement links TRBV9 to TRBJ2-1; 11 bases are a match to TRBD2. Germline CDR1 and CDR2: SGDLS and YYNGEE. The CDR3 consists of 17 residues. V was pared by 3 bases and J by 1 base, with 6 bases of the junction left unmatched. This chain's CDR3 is CASSAFGTSGSYNEQFF. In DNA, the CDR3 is TGTGCCAGCAGCGCCTTCGGGACTAGCGGATCCTACAATGAGCAGTTCTTC.

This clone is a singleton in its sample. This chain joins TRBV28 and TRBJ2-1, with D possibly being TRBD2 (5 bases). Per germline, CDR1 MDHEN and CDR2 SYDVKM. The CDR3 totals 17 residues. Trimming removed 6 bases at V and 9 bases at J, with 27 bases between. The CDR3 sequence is CASSSGESLVGGSEQFF. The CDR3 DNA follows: TGTGCCAGCAGCAGTGGGGAGTCGCTGGTCGGAGGTAGTGAGCAGTTCTTC.

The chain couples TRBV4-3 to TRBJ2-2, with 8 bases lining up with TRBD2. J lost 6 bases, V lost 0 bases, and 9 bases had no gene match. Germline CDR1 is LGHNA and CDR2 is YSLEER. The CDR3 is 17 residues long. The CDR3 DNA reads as TGCGCCAGCAGCCAAGATCCCCCAGCGGGGGTGGCCGGGGAGCTGTTTTTT. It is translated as CASSQDPPAGVAGELFF.

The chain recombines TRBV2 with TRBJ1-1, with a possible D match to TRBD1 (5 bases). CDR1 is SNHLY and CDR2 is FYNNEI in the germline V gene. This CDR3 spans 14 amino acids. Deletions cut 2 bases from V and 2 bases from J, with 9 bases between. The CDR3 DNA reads TGTGCCAGCAGTGAAAGGCAGGGAAACACTGAAGCTTTCTTT. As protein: CASSERQGNTEAFF.

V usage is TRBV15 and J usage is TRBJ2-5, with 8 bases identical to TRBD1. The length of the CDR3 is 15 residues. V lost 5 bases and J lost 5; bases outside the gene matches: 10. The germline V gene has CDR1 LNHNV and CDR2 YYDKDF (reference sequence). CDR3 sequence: CATSPRQGLAETQYF. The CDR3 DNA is TGTGCCACCAGCCCCCGACAGGGGTTAGCGGAGACCCAGTACTTC.

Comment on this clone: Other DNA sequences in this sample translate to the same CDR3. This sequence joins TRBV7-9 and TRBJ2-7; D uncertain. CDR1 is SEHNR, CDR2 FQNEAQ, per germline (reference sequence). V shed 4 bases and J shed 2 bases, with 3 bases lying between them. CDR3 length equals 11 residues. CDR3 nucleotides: TGTGCCAGCAGCTCTGCCTACGAGCAGTACTTC. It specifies CASSSAYEQYF.